A selection of T cell receptor beta chains follows, all from one sample in a study of blood T cell repertoires in COVID-19. Produced via immunoSEQ multiplex PCR; TCRdb's table is partial and in-frame only. This table has approximately 300,000 clones, approximately 88% appearing once. The sample comprised PBMCs or T cells enriched from blood (not recorded which). The origin of the receptors is a man between 60 and 75 years old who had recovered from COVID-19. The CDR3 runs from the conserved cysteine through the conserved F or W. The D gene is left open where the match is weak. Only some rows state a clone size, as once, few, many or a class for expanded clones.

D: TRBD1
size: -
J: TRBJ2-2
V: TRBV5-1
CDR3: CASSASGTENTGELFF
DNA: TGCGCCAGCAGCGCCTCCGGGACAGAAAACACCGGGGAGCTGTTTTTT

D: -
size: -
J: TRBJ2-1
V: TRBV7-9
CDR3: CASSLVGAAGGIFYNEQFF
DNA: TGTGCCAGCAGCTTAGTAGGAGCCGCCGGGGGAATCTTCTACAATGAGCAGTTCTTC

D: TRBD2
size: -
J: TRBJ2-2
V: TRBV27
CDR3: CASRNGREGGELFF
DNA: TGTGCCAGCAGGAATGGCAGGGAGGGCGGGGAGCTGTTTTTT

D: TRBD2
size: -
J: TRBJ2-1
V: TRBV5-1
CDR3: CASSSGSYNEQFF
DNA: TGCGCCAGCAGTAGCGGGAGCTACAATGAGCAGTTCTTC

D: -
size: -
J: TRBJ1-5
V: TRBV4-1
CDR3: CASSREPNQPQHF
DNA: TGCGCCAGCAGCAGGGAGCCCAATCAGCCCCAGCATTTT

D: -
size: -
J: TRBJ2-7
V: TRBV11-2
CDR3: CASSLDQVRSYEQYF
DNA: TGTGCCAGCAGCTTAGATCAGGTGCGCTCCTACGAGCAGTACTTC

D: -
size: -
J: TRBJ2-5
V: TRBV25-1
CDR3: CASSERRGGETQYF
DNA: TGTGCCAGCAGTGAACGTAGGGGTGGGGAGACCCAGTACTTC

D: -
size: -
J: TRBJ1-5
V: TRBV28
CDR3: CASSFVAGVQPQHF
DNA: TGTGCCAGCAGTTTTGTGGCAGGGGTACAGCCCCAGCATTTT

D: TRBD2
size: -
J: TRBJ2-7
V: TRBV5-4
CDR3: CASSSAGVNYEQYF
DNA: TGTGCCAGCAGCTCTGCGGGGGTAAATTACGAGCAGTACTTC

D: TRBD1
size: -
J: TRBJ2-5
V: TRBV5-1
CDR3: CASSLPISGTGVETQYF
DNA: TGCGCCAGCAGCTTACCTATTTCCGGGACAGGGGTAGAGACCCAGTACTTC

D: TRBD2
size: -
J: TRBJ2-1
V: TRBV7-2
CDR3: CASSLAGLSHNEQFF
DNA: TGTGCCAGCAGCCTAGCGGGGCTTAGCCACAATGAGCAGTTCTTC

D: -
size: -
J: TRBJ1-5
V: TRBV19
CDR3: CASSPRGTEPQHF
DNA: TGTGCCAGTAGTCCCCGGGGTACGGAGCCCCAGCATTTT

D: -
size: -
J: TRBJ1-1
V: TRBV7-9
CDR3: CASSPTGSNTEAFF
DNA: TGTGCCAGCAGCCCTACAGGGTCGAACACTGAAGCTTTCTTT

D: TRBD1
size: -
J: TRBJ1-5
V: TRBV19
CDR3: CASSNVGTGNQPQHF
DNA: TGTGCCAGTAGTAACGTCGGGACAGGAAATCAGCCCCAGCATTTT

D: TRBD1
size: -
J: TRBJ1-2
V: TRBV7-8
CDR3: CASSFRTGGSENYGYTF
DNA: TGTGCCAGCAGCTTCCGGACAGGGGGCTCCGAGAACTATGGCTACACCTTC

D: TRBD2
size: -
J: TRBJ2-5
V: TRBV19
CDR3: CATGPSGRSTETQYF
DNA: TGTGCCACCGGACCTAGCGGGAGGTCCACGGAGACCCAGTACTTC

D: TRBD2
size: -
J: TRBJ2-7
V: TRBV19
CDR3: CASSDPLGTRTYEQYF
DNA: TGTGCCAGTTCCGACCCTCTGGGGACTAGGACCTACGAGCAGTACTTC

D: TRBD1
size: -
J: TRBJ1-5
V: TRBV5-6
CDR3: CASSSRQGEPQHF
DNA: TGTGCCAGCAGCTCCAGACAGGGAGAGCCCCAGCATTTT

D: -
size: -
J: TRBJ2-3
V: TRBV25-1
CDR3: CASSAWTDGTTDTQYF
DNA: TGTGCCAGCAGTGCCTGGACAGACGGAACCACAGATACGCAGTATTTT

D: TRBD1
size: -
J: TRBJ2-2
V: TRBV4-3
CDR3: CASSQKGQGATGELFF
DNA: TGCGCCAGCAGCCAAAAAGGACAGGGGGCAACCGGGGAGCTGTTTTTT

D: TRBD2
size: -
J: TRBJ2-1
V: TRBV9
CDR3: CASSSSGRAPYNEQFF
DNA: TGTGCCAGCAGCTCTAGCGGGAGGGCCCCCTACAATGAGCAGTTCTTC

D: TRBD1
size: -
J: TRBJ1-4
V: TRBV7-9
CDR3: CASRRQGGEKLFF
DNA: TGTGCCAGCCGACGACAGGGGGGTGAAAAACTGTTTTTT

D: TRBD2
size: once
J: TRBJ2-2
V: TRBV28
CDR3: CASSLSSGRGTGELFF
DNA: TGTGCCAGCAGTTTATCTAGCGGGAGGGGCACCGGGGAGCTGTTTTTT